This T cell receptor beta chain originates from a study of cytomegalovirus exposure and HLA in healthy donors. With 60 Vbeta and 13 Jbeta primers, the PCR was carried out. Assay used: immunoSEQ multiplex PCR; TCRdb lists only in-frame clones, some missing. The repertoire holds roughly 93,000 clones, with around 77% as singletons. Findings and caveats of the study: Productive status was seen about 87% or about 30% of the time for most TCR beta V segments in an earlier analysis. V- and J-gene trimming in TCR beta was tied to a missense DCLRE1C variant by an analysis performed later. Later analysis indicated greater clonal expansion among HLA-associated TCR beta chains than among equally common other chains. The records held CMV serostatus as the only immune exposure information.

The CDR3 consists of 14 residues. From germline, CDR1 is SGHNT and CDR2 YYREEE (reference sequence). V lost 4 bases and J 1 base, leaving 11 bases between the germline ends. This clone has only a few counts. Its specificity is unknown. The chain has TRBV5-4 and TRBJ1-1; D remains unclear. The TCR was taken from a man under 40 in good health and CMV-seronegative. Sequenced sample: PBMCs. CDR3 sequence: CASSPEYGNTEAFF. In DNA, the CDR3 is TGTGCCAGCAGCCCTGAATACGGGAACACTGAAGCTTTCTTT.